The entry below gives a single T cell receptor beta chain sequence along with its context. This specimen comes from a study of blood T cell repertoires in COVID-19. Study information: Samples representing acute and convalescent COVID-19 were sourced from the United States, Italy and Spain. PBMCs, B-cell-depleted T cells, or T cells were the source of the cDNA or gDNA that made up the material.

There are 13 residues in the CDR3. Germline CDR1 reads GTSNPN; CDR2 reads SVGIG (reference sequence). V dropped 3 bases and J dropped 4 bases, with 10 bases sitting between them. Study processing details: Amplifying reference gene primers gave estimates of nucleated cell counts. The assay was immunoSEQ multiplex PCR, and TCRdb's table has in-frame clones only and misses some. Clone size and the V and J calls come from that table; the DNA yielded D and trimming. Of some 220,000 clones in the sample, roughly 84% were seen once. This clonotype was obtained from a man aged 50 to 59 with active or convalescent COVID-19. Sample: peripheral blood. The chain is built from TRBV30 and TRBJ1-5; D remains unclear. CDR3 region: CAWRGLGNQPQHF. The CDR3, as DNA: TGTGCCTGGAGAGGACTAGGGAATCAGCCCCAGCATTTT.